The clone carrying this TCR beta chain has a single count. The data derive from a study of blood T cell repertoires in COVID-19. Study background: The United States, Italy and Spain were the sources of the acute and convalescent COVID-19 samples. T cells, B-cell-depleted T cells, or PBMCs provided the cDNA or gDNA that served as material.

The J segment lost 5 bases and the V segment lost 5 bases, leaving 8 bases of the junction unmatched. The CDR3 has 15 amino acids. Germline V lookup: CDR1 MNHEY, CDR2 SMNVEV (reference sequence). In the authors' workflow: How many nucleated cells were present was estimated from reference gene primer amplification. Libraries were prepared by immunoSEQ multiplex PCR; TCRdb keeps only in-frame clonotypes and omits some of them. The D gene and trimming were derived from the DNA, and the V and J assignments and clone size from that table. The sample yields tens of thousands of clones, approximately 80% seen once.

Sequenced: peripheral blood. The chain uses TRBV27 and TRBJ1-4, with 7 bases identical to TRBD1. The sequence came from a human donor in a cohort sampled during active COVID-19. The CDR3 loop reads CASSPPDRANEKLFF. The CDR3 DNA reads as TGTGCCAGCAGTCCACCCGACAGGGCCAATGAAAAACTGTTTTTT.